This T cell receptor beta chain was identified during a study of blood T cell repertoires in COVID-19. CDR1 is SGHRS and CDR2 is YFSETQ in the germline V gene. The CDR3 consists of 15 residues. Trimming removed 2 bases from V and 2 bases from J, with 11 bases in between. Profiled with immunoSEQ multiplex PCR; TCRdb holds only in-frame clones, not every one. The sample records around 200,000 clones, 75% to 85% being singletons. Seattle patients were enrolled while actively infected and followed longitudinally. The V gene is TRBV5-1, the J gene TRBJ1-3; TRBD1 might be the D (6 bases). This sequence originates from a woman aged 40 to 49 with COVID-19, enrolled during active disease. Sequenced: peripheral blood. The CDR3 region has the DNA TGCGCCAGCAGCTTAGCAGGGGATACTGGAAACACCATATATTTT. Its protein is CASSLAGDTGNTIYF. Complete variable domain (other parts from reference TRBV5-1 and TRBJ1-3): KAGVTQTPRYLIKTRGQQVTLSCSPISGHRSVSWYQQTPGQGLQFLFEYFSETQRNKGNFPGRFSGRQFSNSRSEMNVSTLELGDSALYLCASSLAGDTGNTIYFGEGSWLTVV.